These 3 T cell receptor beta chains were all obtained from the same sample, sequenced in a study of blood T cell repertoires in COVID-19. Produced via immunoSEQ multiplex PCR; TCRdb's table is partial and in-frame only. The sample includes under 150,000 clones, about 91% of them seen just once. Sample: peripheral blood. The receptors derive from a human donor in a cohort sampled during active COVID-19.

This clone was seen a few times. The gene calls are TRBV5-1 and TRBJ1-1, with D perhaps matching TRBD1 (6 bases). This CDR3 is built from 15 residues. Germline V lookup: CDR1 SGHRS, CDR2 YFSETQ. V lost 4 bases to trimming and J lost 2 bases, with 15 bases between them. This CDR3 is CASSLARTANTEAFF. The CDR3 DNA follows: TGCGCCAGCAGCCTGGCTAGGACAGCTAACACTGAAGCTTTCTTT.

This rearrangement joins TRBV12-3 or TRBV12-4 to TRBJ2-5; 8 bases are a match to TRBD2. V dropped 2 bases and J dropped 7; count of bases not matched to a gene: 0. CDR3 length equals 12 residues. The CDR3 is CASSLSGGTQYF. Here the CDR3 DNA reads TGTGCCAGCAGTTTAAGCGGGGGGACCCAGTACTTC.

The CDR3 here is CASSYSRGGLDEQFF. CDR3 sequence (DNA): TGTGCCAGCAGTTACTCTCGGGGGGGCCTTGATGAGCAGTTCTTC. The chain employs TRBV6-5 and TRBJ2-1; 8 nucleotides agree with TRBD2. The CDR3 covers 15 residues. In germline, CDR1 is MNHEY, CDR2 SVGAGI. V shed 0 bases, J shed 8 bases, and the junction held 6 bases outside the gene matches.